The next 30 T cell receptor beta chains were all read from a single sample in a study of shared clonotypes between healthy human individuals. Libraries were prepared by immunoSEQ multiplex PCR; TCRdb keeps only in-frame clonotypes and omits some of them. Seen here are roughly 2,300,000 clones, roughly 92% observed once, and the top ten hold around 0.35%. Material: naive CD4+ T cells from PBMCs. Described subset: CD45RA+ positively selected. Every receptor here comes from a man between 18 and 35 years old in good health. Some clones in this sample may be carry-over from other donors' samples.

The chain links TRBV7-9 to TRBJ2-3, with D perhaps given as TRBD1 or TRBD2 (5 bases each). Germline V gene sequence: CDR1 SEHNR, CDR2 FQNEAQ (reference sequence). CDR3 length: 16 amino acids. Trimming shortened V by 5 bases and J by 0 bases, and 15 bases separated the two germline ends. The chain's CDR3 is CASSPWGTASTDTQYF. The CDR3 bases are TGTGCCAGCAGCCCGTGGGGGACGGCTAGCACAGATACGCAGTATTTT.

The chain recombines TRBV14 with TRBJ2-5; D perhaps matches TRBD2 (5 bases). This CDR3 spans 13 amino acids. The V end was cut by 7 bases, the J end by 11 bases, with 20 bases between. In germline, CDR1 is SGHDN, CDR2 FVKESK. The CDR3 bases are TGTGCCAGCACACGGGGTTTGAGAACGGAGCAGTACTTC. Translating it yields CASTRGLRTEQYF.

The CDR3 bases are TGTGCCAGCAGCTTAGCAAGCTTTAGGAGCTCCTACGAGCAGTACTTC. It is translated as CASSLASFRSSYEQYF. V and J are TRBV7-2 and TRBJ2-7, with D uncertain. The V end lost 0 bases, the J end lost 0 bases, and 12 bases lay between the germline ends. The CDR3 totals 16 residues. The V gene's germline CDR1 is SGHTA and CDR2 FQGNSA.

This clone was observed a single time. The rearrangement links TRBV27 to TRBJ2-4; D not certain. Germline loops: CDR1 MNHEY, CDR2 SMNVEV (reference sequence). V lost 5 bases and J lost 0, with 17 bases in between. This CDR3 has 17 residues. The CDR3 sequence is CASSPRHTYPAKNIQYF. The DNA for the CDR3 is TGTGCCAGCAGTCCCCGGCACACATACCCAGCCAAAAACATTCAGTACTTC.

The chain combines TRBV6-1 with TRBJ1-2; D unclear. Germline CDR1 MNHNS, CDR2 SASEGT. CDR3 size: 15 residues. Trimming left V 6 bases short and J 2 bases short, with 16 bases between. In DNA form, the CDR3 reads TGTGCCAGCAGGGAACCGGACTGGAGAAACTATGGCTACACCTTC. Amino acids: CASREPDWRNYGYTF.

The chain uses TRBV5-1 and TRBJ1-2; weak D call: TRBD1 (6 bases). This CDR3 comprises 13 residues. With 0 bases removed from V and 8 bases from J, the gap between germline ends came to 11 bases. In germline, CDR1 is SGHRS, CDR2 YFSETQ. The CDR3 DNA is TGCGCCAGCAGCTTGGATGGGGGGCAAGGCTACACCTTC. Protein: CASSLDGGQGYTF.

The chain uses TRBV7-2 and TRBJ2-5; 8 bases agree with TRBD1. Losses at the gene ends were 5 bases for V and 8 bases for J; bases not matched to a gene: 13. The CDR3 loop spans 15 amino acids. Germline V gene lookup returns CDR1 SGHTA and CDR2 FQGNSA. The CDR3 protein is CASSLEPRQGQTQYF. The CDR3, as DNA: TGTGCCAGCAGCCTTGAGCCGAGACAGGGGCAAACCCAGTACTTC.

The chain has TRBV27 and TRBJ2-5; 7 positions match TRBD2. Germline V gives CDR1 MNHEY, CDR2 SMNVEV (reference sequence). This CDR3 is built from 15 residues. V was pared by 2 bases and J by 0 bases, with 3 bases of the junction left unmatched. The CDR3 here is CASSLRAGYQETQYF. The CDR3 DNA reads TGTGCCAGCAGTTTACGAGCGGGATACCAAGAGACCCAGTACTTC.

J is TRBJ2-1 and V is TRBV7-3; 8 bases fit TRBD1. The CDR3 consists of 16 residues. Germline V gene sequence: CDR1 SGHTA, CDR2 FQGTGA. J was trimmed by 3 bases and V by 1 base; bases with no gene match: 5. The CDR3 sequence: CASSLNPGGFYNEQFF. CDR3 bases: TGTGCCAGCAGCTTAAACCCAGGGGGCTTCTACAATGAGCAGTTCTTC.

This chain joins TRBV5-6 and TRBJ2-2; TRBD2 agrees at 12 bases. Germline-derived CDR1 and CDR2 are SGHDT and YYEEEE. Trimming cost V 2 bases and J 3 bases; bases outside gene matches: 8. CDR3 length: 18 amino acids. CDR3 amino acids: CASSLGGLAGFYTGELFF. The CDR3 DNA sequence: TGTGCCAGCAGCTTAGGCGGACTAGCGGGATTTTACACCGGGGAGCTGTTTTTT.

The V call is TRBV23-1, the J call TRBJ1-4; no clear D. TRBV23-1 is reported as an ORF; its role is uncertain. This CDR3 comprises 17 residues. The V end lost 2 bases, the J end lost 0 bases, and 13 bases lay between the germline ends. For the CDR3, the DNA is TGCGCCAGCAGTCAACTGTCAACGTCAGCAACTAATGAAAAACTGTTTTTT. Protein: CASSQLSTSATNEKLFF.

This CDR3 reads CASSGRSDRNTEAFF. In DNA, the CDR3 is TGTGCCAGCAGTGGACGGAGTGACAGGAACACTGAAGCTTTCTTT. This sequence joins TRBV6-1 and TRBJ1-1; the D gene is possibly TRBD1 (5 bases). The V end lost 4 bases, the J end lost 1 base, and 13 bases lay between the germline ends. Germline V gene lookup returns CDR1 MNHNS and CDR2 SASEGT. The CDR3 is 15 residues long.

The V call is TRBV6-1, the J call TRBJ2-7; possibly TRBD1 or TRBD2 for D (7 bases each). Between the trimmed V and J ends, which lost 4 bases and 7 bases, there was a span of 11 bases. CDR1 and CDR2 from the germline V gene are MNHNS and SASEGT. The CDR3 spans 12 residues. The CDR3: CASSVQGGEQYF. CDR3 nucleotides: TGTGCCAGCAGTGTGCAGGGGGGGGAGCAGTACTTC.

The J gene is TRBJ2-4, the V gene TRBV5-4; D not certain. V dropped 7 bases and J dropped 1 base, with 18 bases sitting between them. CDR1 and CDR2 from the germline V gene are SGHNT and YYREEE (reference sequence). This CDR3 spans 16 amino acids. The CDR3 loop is CASSQMTPGAKNIQYF. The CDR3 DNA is TGTGCCAGCTCCCAAATGACCCCGGGTGCCAAAAACATTCAGTACTTC.

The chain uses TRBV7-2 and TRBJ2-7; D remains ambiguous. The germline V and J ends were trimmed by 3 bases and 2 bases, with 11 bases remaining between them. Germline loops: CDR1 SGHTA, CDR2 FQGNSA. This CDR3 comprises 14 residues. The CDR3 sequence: CASSFWRSPYEQYF. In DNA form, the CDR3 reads TGTGCCAGCAGCTTCTGGCGGAGCCCCTACGAGCAGTACTTC.

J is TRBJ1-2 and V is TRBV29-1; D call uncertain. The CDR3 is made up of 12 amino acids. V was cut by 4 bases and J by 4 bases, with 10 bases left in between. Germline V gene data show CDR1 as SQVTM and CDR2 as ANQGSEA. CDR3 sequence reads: CSVAAGVYGYTF. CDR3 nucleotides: TGCAGCGTTGCGGCCGGAGTCTATGGCTACACCTTC.

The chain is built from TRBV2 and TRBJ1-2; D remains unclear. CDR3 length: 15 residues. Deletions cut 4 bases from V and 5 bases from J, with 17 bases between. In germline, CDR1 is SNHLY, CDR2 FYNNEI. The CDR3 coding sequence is TGTGCCAGCAGTGGGGTCGTGGACTCCACTTATGGCTACACCTTC. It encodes CASSGVVDSTYGYTF.

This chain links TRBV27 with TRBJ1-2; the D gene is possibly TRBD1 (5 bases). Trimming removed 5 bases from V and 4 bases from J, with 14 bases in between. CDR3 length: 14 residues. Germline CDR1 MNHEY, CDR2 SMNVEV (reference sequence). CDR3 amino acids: CASSDQDGAYGYTF. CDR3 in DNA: TGTGCCAGCAGTGACCAGGACGGGGCCTATGGCTACACCTTC.

The CDR3 is CASSPLDGGTEAFF. The CDR3 DNA follows: TGCGCCAGCAGCCCCTTGGACGGGGGGACTGAAGCTTTCTTT. The chain combines TRBV4-1 with TRBJ1-1; possibly TRBD1 for D (5 bases). This CDR3 is 14 amino acids long. Trimming removed 4 bases at V and 5 bases at J, with 14 bases between. Germline lookup yields CDR1 MGHRA and CDR2 YSYEKL.

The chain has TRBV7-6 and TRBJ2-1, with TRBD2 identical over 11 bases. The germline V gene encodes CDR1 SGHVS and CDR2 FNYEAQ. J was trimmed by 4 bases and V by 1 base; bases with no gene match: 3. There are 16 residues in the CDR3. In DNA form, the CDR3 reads TGTGCCAGCAGCTTAGAGGTAGCGGGAGGGTACAATGAGCAGTTCTTC. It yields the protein CASSLEVAGGYNEQFF.

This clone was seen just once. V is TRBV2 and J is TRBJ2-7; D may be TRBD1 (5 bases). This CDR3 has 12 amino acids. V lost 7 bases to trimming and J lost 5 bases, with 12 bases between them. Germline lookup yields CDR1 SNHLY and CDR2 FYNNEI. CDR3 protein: CASKSGFHEQYF. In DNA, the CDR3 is TGTGCCAGCAAATCAGGGTTCCACGAGCAGTACTTC.

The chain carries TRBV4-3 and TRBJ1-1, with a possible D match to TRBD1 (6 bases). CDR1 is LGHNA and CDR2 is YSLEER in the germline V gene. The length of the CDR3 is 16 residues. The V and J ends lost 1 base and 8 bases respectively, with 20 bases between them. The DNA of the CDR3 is TGCGCCAGCAGCCAAGGAGGGGGGGCAGTTATCTCCGAAGCTTTCTTT. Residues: CASSQGGGAVISEAFF.

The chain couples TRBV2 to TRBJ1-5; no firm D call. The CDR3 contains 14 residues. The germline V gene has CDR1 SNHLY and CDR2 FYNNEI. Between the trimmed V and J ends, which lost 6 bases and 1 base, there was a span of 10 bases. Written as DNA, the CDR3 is TGTGCCAGCAGAGTCGACAACAGCAATCAGCCCCAGCATTTT. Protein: CASRVDNSNQPQHF.

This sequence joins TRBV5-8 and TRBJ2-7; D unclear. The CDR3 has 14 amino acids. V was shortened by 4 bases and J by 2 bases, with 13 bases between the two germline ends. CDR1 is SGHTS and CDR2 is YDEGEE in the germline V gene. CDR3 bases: TGTGCCAGCAGCCTGGTTACGGTGACCTACGAGCAGTACTTC. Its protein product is CASSLVTVTYEQYF.

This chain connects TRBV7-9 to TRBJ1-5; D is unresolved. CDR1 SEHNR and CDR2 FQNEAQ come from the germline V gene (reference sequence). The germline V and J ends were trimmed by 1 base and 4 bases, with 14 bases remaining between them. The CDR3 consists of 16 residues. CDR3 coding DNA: TGTGCCAGCAGCTTAGGAGGCGCAGGACTTAATCAGCCCCAGCATTTT. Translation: CASSLGGAGLNQPQHF.

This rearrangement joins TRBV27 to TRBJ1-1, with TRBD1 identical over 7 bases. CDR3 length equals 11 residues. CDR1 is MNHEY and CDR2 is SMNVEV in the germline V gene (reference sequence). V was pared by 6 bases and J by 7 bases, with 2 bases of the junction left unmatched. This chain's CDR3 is CASSRGGEAFF. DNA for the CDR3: TGTGCCAGCAGCAGGGGGGGTGAAGCTTTCTTT.

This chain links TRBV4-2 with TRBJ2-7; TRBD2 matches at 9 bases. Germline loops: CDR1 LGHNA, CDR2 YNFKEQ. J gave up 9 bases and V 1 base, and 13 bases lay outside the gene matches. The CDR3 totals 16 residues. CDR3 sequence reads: CASSQAQDAGGPGQYF. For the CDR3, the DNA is TGTGCCAGCAGCCAAGCACAGGACGCGGGAGGGCCGGGGCAGTACTTC.

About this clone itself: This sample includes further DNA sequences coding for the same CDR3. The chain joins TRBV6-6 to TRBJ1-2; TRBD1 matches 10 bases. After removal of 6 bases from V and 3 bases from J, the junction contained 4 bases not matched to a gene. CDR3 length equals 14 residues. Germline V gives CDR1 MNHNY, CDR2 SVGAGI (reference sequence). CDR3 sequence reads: CASSPGQGDYGYTF. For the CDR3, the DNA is TGTGCCAGCAGCCCTGGACAGGGGGACTATGGCTACACCTTC.

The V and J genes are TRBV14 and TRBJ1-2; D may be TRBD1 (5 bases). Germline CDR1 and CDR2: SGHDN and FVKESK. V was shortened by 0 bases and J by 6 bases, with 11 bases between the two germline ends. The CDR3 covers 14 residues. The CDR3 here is CASSQDWGRNGYTF. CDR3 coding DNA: TGTGCCAGCAGCCAAGATTGGGGACGAAATGGCTACACCTTC.

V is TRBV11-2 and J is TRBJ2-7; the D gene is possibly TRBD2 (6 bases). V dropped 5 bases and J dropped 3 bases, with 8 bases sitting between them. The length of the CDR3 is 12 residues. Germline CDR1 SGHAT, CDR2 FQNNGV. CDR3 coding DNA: TGTGCCAGCAGCATGGGGGGCTACGAGCAGTACTTC. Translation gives CASSMGGYEQYF.